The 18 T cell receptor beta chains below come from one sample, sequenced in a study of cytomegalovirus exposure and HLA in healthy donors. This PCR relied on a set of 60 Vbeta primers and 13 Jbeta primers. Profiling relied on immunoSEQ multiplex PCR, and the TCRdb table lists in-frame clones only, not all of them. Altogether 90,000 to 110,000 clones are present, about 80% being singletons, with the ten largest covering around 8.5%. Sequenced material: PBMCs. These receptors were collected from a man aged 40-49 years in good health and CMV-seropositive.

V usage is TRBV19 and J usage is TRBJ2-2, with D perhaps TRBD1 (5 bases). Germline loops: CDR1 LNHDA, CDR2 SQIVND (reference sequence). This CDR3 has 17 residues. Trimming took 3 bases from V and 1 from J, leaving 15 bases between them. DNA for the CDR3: TGTGCCAGTAGTATGGGTCAAGGGGCGCTGAACACCGGGGAGCTGTTTTTT. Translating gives CASSMGQGALNTGELFF.

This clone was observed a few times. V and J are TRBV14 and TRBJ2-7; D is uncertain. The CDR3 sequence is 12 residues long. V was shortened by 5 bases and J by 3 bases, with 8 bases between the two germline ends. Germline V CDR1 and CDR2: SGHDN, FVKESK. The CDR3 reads CASSGHLYEQYF. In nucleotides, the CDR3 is TGTGCCAGCAGCGGGCACCTCTACGAGCAGTACTTC.

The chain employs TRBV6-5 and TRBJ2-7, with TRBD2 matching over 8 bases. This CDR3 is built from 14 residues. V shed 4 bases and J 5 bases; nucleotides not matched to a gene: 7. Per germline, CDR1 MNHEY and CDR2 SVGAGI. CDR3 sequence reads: CASSSGGPLNEQYF. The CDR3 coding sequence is TGTGCCAGCAGTTCGGGGGGGCCCCTCAACGAGCAGTACTTC.

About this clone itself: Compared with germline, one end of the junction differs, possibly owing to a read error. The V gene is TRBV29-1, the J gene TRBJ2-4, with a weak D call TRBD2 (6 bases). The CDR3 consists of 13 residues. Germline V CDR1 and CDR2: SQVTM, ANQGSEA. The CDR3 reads CSVEGGAKNSQYF. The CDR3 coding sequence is TGCAGCGTTGAGGGGGGAGCCAAAAACAGTCAGTACTTC.

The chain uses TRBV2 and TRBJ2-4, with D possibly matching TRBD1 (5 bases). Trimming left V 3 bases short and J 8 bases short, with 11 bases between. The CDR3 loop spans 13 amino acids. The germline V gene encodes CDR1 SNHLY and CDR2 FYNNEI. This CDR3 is CASSDSEGDIQYF. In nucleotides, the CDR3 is TGTGCCAGCAGTGACAGTGAAGGGGACATTCAGTACTTC.

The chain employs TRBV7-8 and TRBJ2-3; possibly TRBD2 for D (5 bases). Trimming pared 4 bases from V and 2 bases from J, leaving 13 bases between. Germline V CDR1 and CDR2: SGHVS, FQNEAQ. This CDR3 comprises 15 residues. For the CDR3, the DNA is TGTGCCAGCAGCTCCACTTTCCGGGACACAGATACGCAGTATTTT. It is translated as CASSSTFRDTDTQYF.

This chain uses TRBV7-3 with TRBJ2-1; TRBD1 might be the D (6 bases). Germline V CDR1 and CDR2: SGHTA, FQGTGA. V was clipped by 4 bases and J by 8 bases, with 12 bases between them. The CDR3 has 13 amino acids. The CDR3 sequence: CASSWRTGYEQFF. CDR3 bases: TGTGCCAGCAGCTGGCGAACAGGGTATGAGCAGTTCTTC.

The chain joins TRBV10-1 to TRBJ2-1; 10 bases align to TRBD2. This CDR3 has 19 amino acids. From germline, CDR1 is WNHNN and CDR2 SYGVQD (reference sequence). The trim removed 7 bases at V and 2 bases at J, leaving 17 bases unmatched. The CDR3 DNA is TGCGCCAGCACGTCGGCGGCTAGCGGGAGTCGTCCCACCTACAATGAGCAGTTCTTC. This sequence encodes CASTSAASGSRPTYNEQFF.

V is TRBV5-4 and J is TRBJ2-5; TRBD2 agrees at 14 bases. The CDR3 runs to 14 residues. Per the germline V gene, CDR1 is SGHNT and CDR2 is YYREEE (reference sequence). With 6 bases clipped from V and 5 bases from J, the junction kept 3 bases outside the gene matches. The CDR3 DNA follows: TGTGCCAGCAAGACTAGCGGGGGGGTCGAGACCCAGTACTTC. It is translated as CASKTSGGVETQYF. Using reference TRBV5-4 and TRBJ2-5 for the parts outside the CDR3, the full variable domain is ETGVTQSPTHLIKTRGQQVTLRCSSQSGHNTVSWYQQALGQGPQFIFQYYREEENGRGNFPPRFSGLQFPNYSSELNVNALELDDSALYLCASKTSGGVETQYFGPGTRLLVL.

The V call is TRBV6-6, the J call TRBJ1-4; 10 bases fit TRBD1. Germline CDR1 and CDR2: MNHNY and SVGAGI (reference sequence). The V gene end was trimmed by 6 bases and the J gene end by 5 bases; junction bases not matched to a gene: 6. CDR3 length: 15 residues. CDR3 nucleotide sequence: TGTGCCAGCAGGGAACAGGGACAGGGGAATGAAAAACTGTTTTTT. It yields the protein CASREQGQGNEKLFF.

CDR3 sequence (DNA): TGTGCCAGCAGGCCCGGGAGGGGTTCATACGAGCAGTACTTC. Encoded protein: CASRPGRGSYEQYF. The chain combines TRBV2 with TRBJ2-7, with 8 bases matching TRBD2. Looked up from germline, CDR1 is SNHLY and CDR2 is FYNNEI. V was clipped by 6 bases and J by 4 bases; unmatched bases: 8. CDR3 length: 14 amino acids.

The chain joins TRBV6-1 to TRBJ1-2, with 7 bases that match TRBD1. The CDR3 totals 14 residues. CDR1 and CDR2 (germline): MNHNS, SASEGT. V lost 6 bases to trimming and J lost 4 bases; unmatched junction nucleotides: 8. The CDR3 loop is CASRDGGQSYGYTF. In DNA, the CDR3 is TGTGCCAGCAGAGACGGGGGACAGTCCTATGGCTACACCTTC.

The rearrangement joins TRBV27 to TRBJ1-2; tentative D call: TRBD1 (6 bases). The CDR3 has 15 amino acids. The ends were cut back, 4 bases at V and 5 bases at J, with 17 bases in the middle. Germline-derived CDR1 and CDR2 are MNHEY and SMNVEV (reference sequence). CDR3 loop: CASSSGGGQGYGYTF. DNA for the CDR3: TGTGCCAGCAGTTCCGGGGGGGGCCAGGGTTATGGCTACACCTTC.

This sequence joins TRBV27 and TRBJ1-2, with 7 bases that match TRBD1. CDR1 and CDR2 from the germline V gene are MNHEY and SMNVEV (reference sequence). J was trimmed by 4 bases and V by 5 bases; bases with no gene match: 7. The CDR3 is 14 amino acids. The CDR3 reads CASSKTRGAYGYTF. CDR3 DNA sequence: TGTGCCAGCAGTAAAACCAGGGGGGCCTATGGCTACACCTTC.

CDR3 in amino acids: CASSLGLAGAYEQYF. As DNA, the CDR3 is TGTGCCAGCAGCTTAGGACTAGCGGGGGCCTACGAGCAGTACTTC. The J gene is TRBJ2-7, the V gene TRBV7-9; 12 bases align to TRBD2. Germline CDR1 SEHNR, CDR2 FQNEAQ (reference sequence). J gave up 2 bases and V 1 base, and 0 bases lay outside the gene matches. CDR3 size: 15 residues.

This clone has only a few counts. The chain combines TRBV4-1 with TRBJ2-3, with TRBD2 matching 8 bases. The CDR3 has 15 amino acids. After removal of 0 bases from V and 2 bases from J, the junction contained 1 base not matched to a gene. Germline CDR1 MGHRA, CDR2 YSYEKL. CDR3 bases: TGCGCCAGCAGCCAAGAACTAGCGGACACAGATACGCAGTATTTT. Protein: CASSQELADTDTQYF.

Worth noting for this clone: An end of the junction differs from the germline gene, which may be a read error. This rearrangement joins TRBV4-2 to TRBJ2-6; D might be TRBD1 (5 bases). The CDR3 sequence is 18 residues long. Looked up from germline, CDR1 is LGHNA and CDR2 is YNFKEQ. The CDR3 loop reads CASSQDRADLSGANGLTF. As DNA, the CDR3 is TGTGCCAGCAGCCAAGATCGCGCGGACCTCTCTGGGGCCAACGGCCTGACTTTC.

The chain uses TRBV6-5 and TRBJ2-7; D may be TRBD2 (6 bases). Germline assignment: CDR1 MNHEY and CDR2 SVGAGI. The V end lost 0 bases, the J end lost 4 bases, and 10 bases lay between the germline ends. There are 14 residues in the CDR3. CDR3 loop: CASSYSTGVYEQYF. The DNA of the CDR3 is TGTGCCAGCAGTTACTCTACGGGGGTTTACGAGCAGTACTTC.